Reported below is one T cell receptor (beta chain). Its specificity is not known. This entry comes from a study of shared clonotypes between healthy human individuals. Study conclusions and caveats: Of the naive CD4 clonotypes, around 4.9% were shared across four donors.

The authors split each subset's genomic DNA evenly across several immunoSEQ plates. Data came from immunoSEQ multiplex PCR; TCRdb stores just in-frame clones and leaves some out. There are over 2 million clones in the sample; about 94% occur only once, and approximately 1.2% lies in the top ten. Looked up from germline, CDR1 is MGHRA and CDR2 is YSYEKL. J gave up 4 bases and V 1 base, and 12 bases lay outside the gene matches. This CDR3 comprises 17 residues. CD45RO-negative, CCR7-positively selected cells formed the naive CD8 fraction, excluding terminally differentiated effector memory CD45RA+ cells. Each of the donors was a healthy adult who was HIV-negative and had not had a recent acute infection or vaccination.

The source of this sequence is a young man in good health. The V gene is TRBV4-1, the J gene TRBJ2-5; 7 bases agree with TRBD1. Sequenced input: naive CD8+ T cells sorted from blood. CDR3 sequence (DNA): TGCGCCAGCAGCCAAGGTACCGGGACAGCATGGGGAGAGACCCAGTACTTC. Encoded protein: CASSQGTGTAWGETQYF.